This TCR beta chain derives from a study of cytomegalovirus exposure and HLA in healthy donors. Notes on the study in general: Accurate predictions that matched the HLA-A and HLA-B alleles of most subjects were reportedly made from TCR beta sequences. Clonal expansion was found to be greater in HLA-associated TCR beta chains than in equally common others in a later analysis. There were three CMV-associated chains whose specificity for CMV antigens was confirmed in vitro.

CDR3 length: 16 amino acids. Germline CDR1 SGDLS, CDR2 YYNGEE. Trimming cost V 0 bases and J 2 bases; bases outside gene matches: 2. 13 Jbeta primers and 60 Vbeta primers were used for the PCR. The assay was immunoSEQ multiplex PCR, and TCRdb's table has in-frame clones only and misses some. The sample contains over 100,000 clones, approximately 87% of which appear only once. Details on this clone: Its specificity is not known.

Sequencing was performed on PBMCs. This TCR derives from a woman aged 25 to 39 in good health and CMV-seronegative. The chain links TRBV9 to TRBJ1-3, with 10 nucleotides matching TRBD1. The CDR3 reads CASSVGGTGAGNTIYF. DNA for the CDR3: TGTGCCAGCAGCGTAGGGGGGACAGGGGCTGGAAACACCATATATTTT.